The rows below give T cell receptor beta chains drawn from one sample of a study of Ad26.COV2.S vaccination and SARS-CoV-2 variants. Using immunoSEQ multiplex PCR, the repertoire was profiled, and TCRdb retains in-frame clones only, with some absent. This sample carries 350,000 to 500,000 clones, 80% to 95% of them seen once, and the ten largest clones take about 4.1%. Source: peripheral blood, taken in a trial of Ad26.COV2.S vaccine versus placebo. Receptor source: a person aged 18-60 years who received the Ad26.COV2.S COVID-19 vaccine or a placebo. Each CDR3 is given with its conserved first and last residue.

>TRBV30|TRBJ2-1
CAWSVMGGGANEQFF
>TRBV28|TRBJ1-4
CASSLSRVEAEKLFF
>TRBV7-2|TRBJ2-7
CASSLGHLRQGAWQYF
>TRBV28|TRBJ1-4
CASSSTGGREKLFF
>TRBV27|TRBJ2-7
CASSPRQAPYEQYF
>TRBV6-1|TRBJ2-3
CASSERVGQGATDTQYF
>TRBV7-9|TRBJ2-7
CASSLGQGIVEQYF
>TRBV9|TRBJ2-5
CASSVASRETQYF
>TRBV5-5|TRBJ1-6
CASSFPDRGNSPLHF
>TRBV6-1|TRBJ2-7
CASSDDWYYEQYF
>TRBV6-5|TRBJ1-6
CAAHPRDRFSPLHF
>TRBV19|TRBJ1-5
CASSRGPTTGLKRNTQPQHF
>TRBV11-2|TRBJ2-7
CASSLGGRGAEQYF
>TRBV28|TRBJ2-1
CASSSQSGLATYNEQFF
>TRBV4-3|TRBJ1-6
CASSQDRTIGYNSPLHF
>TRBV15|TRBJ1-4
CATSKGQGVGEKLFF